Included here is one T cell receptor beta chain sequence, with context. This record belongs to a study of blood T cell repertoires in COVID-19. The overall study: Sources were T cells, B-cell-depleted T cells, or PBMCs; the material itself was cDNA or gDNA.

Data came from immunoSEQ multiplex PCR; TCRdb stores just in-frame clones and leaves some out. The table records 70,000 or so clones, approximately 78% of them present only once. CDR1 is KGHSH, CDR2 LQKENI, per germline. This CDR3 is built from 15 residues. Deletions cut 3 bases from V and 2 bases from J, with 13 bases between. This receptor was obtained from a human donor in a cohort sampled during active COVID-19. The sample was peripheral blood. The chain joins TRBV18 to TRBJ2-5; D perhaps matches TRBD1 (5 bases). DNA of the CDR3: TGTGCCAGCTCACCTGGACACGGGTCACAAGAGACCCAGTACTTC. Protein sequence: CASSPGHGSQETQYF.